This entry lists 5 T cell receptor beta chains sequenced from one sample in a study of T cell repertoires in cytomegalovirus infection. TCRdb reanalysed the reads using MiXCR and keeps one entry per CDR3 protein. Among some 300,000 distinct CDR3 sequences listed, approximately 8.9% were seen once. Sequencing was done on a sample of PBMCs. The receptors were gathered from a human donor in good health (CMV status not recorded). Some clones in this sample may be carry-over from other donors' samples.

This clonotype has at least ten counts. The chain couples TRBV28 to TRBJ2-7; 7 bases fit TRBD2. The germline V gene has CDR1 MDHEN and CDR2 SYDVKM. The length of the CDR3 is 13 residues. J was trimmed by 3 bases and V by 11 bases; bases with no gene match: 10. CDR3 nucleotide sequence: TGTGCCGTCACGGGGAGGGTTAACTACGAGCAGTACGTC. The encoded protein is CAVTGRVNYEQYV.

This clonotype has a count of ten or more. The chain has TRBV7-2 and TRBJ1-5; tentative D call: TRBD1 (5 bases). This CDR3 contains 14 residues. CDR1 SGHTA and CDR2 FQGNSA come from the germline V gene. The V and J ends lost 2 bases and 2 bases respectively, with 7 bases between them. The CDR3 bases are TGTGCCAGCAGCTTACGGGGACGCAATCAGCCCCAGCATTTT. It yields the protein CASSLRGRNQPQHF.

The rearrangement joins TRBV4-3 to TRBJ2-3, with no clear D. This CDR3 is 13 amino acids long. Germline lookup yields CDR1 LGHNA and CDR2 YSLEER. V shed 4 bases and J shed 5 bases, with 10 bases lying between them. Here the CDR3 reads CASSRGVVDTQYF. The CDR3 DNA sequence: TGCGCCAGCAGCCGAGGAGTTGTAGATACGCAGTATTTT.

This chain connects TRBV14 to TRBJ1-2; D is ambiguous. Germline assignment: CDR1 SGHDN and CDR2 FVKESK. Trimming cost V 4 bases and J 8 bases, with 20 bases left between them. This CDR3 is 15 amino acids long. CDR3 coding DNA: TGTGCCAGCAGCCCTCCCGTGGGCAGGAGCGGGGGCTACACCTTC. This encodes CASSPPVGRSGGYTF.

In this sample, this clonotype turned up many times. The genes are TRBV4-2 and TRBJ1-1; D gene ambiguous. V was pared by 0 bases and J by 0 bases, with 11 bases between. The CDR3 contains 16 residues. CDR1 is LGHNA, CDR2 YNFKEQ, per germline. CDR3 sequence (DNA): TGTGCCAGCAGCCAAGACCAGACCCGCATGAACACTGAAGCTTTCTTT. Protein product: CASSQDQTRMNTEAFF.